The 29 T cell receptor beta chains in this list originate from one sample, sequenced in a study of cytomegalovirus exposure and HLA in healthy donors. Here immunoSEQ multiplex PCR was the method, and the copy in TCRdb shows in-frame clones only, minus some. The table lists under 350,000 clones, 80% to 90% of them singletons. Sequenced input: PBMCs. These TCRs come from a woman aged 18 to 35 in good health and CMV-seronegative.

A remark on this clone: Other nucleotide sequences from this sample produce the same CDR3. The rearrangement joins TRBV6-5 to TRBJ1-1; 7 nucleotides line up with TRBD1. The trim removed 0 bases at V and 5 bases at J, leaving 3 bases unmatched. The CDR3 loop spans 14 amino acids. In germline, CDR1 is MNHEY, CDR2 SVGAGI. The CDR3 nucleotides are TGTGCCAGCAGTTACTCGACAGGGACGACTGAAGCTTTCTTT. It yields the protein CASSYSTGTTEAFF.

The chain carries TRBV6-1 and TRBJ2-3, with a tentative D call TRBD1 (6 bases). The CDR3 extends over 16 amino acids. Per the germline V gene, CDR1 is MNHNS and CDR2 is SASEGT. The V end was cut by 4 bases, the J end by 0 bases, with 14 bases between. The CDR3 sequence is CASSGRGSSSTDTQYF. The CDR3 DNA is TGTGCCAGCAGTGGCAGGGGATCCTCTAGCACAGATACGCAGTATTTT.

The V gene is TRBV14, the J gene TRBJ1-1, with TRBD1 as a possible D gene (5 bases). The V end was cut by 4 bases, the J end by 4 bases, with 13 bases between. Germline CDR1 reads SGHDN; CDR2 reads FVKESK. This CDR3 comprises 14 residues. CDR3 DNA sequence: TGTGCCAGCAGCCCCAGACAGTCATTCACTGAAGCTTTCTTT. This translates into CASSPRQSFTEAFF. Supplemented by reference TRBV14 and TRBJ1-1, the full variable domain reads EAGVTQFPSHSVIEKGQTVTLRCDPISGHDNLYWYRRVMGKEIKFLLHFVKESKQDESGMPNNRFLAERTGGTYSTLKVQPAELEDSGVYFCASSPRQSFTEAFFGQGTRLTVV.

The rearrangement joins TRBV6-6 to TRBJ2-7, with 12 nucleotides matching TRBD1. The CDR3 is made up of 16 amino acids. With V trimmed by 2 bases and J by 5 bases, 7 bases remained unmatched. CDR1 is MNHNY, CDR2 SVGAGI, per germline (reference sequence). Here the CDR3 reads CASSYVIGTGGNEQYF. CDR3 bases: TGTGCCAGCAGTTACGTCATCGGGACAGGGGGCAACGAGCAGTACTTC.

CDR3 coding DNA: TGTGCCAGCAGCATGACAGGGGGATCAAACTATGGCTACACCTTC. Residues: CASSMTGGSNYGYTF. The chain recombines TRBV7-2 with TRBJ1-2, with 9 bases that match TRBD1. Germline values: CDR1 SGHTA, CDR2 FQGNSA. The CDR3 spans 15 residues. J gave up 2 bases and V 5 bases, and 6 bases lay outside the gene matches. The variable domain in full, completed from reference TRBV7-2 and TRBJ1-2, reads GAGVSQSPSNKVTEKGKDVELRCDPISGHTALYWYRQSLGQGLEFLIYFQGNSAPDKSGLPSDRFSAERTGGSVSTLTIQRTQQEDSAVYLCASSMTGGSNYGYTFGSGTRLTVV.

This chain joins TRBV5-1 and TRBJ2-1, with 11 bases aligning to TRBD2. The CDR3 has 18 residues. V shed 1 base and J 0 bases; nucleotides not matched to a gene: 6. Germline V gene lookup returns CDR1 SGHRS and CDR2 YFSETQ. The CDR3, as DNA: TGCGCCAGCAGCTTGATGACTAGCGGGAAGAGCTCCTACAATGAGCAGTTCTTC. Amino acids: CASSLMTSGKSSYNEQFF.

The V call is TRBV27, the J call TRBJ1-5; a weak D match, TRBD1 (5 bases). CDR1 and CDR2 (germline): MNHEY, SMNVEV (reference sequence). The CDR3 has 16 amino acids. V was pared by 1 base and J by 1 base, with 11 bases between. Here the CDR3 reads CASSLFGGTSNQPQHF. The DNA of the CDR3 is TGTGCCAGCAGTTTATTTGGAGGGACCAGCAATCAGCCCCAGCATTTT.

The chain is built from TRBV5-1 and TRBJ2-7; 11 bases align to TRBD1. The CDR3 has 15 residues. The germline V gene encodes CDR1 SGHRS and CDR2 YFSETQ. V lost 0 bases, J lost 5 bases, and 4 bases stayed unmatched. The CDR3 nucleotides are TGCGCCAGCAGCTTGGACGGACAGGGGGCCAACGAGCAGTACTTC. Translation gives CASSLDGQGANEQYF.

V is TRBV9 and J is TRBJ1-6; 7 nucleotides line up with TRBD1. CDR1 and CDR2 (germline): SGDLS, YYNGEE. CDR3 length: 18 amino acids. V was clipped by 2 bases and J by 0 bases; unmatched bases: 8. The DNA of the CDR3 is TGTGCCAGCAGCGTCGGGACAGCCGATTACTCCTATAATTCACCCCTCCACTTT. Encoded protein: CASSVGTADYSYNSPLHF.

The table lists this clone with a few counts. The chain carries TRBV30 and TRBJ1-2; TRBD1 aligns across 9 bases. The germline V gene encodes CDR1 GTSNPN and CDR2 SVGIG (reference sequence). V was clipped by 0 bases and J by 10 bases; unmatched bases: 3. The CDR3 totals 12 residues. Written as DNA, the CDR3 is TGTGCCTGGAGTGTACAGGGGGCATTCTACACCTTC. It yields the protein CAWSVQGAFYTF.

V usage is TRBV4-3 and J usage is TRBJ2-7; TRBD1 is a possible D gene (6 bases). V was clipped by 0 bases and J by 0 bases, with 9 bases between them. In germline, CDR1 is LGHNA, CDR2 YSLEER. The CDR3 loop spans 15 amino acids. The CDR3 loop reads CASSQDRGNSYEQYF. As DNA, the CDR3 is TGCGCCAGCAGCCAAGATAGGGGGAACTCCTACGAGCAGTACTTC.

The genes are TRBV5-1 and TRBJ1-5, with D tentatively TRBD1 (5 bases). Germline V CDR1 and CDR2: SGHRS, YFSETQ. The CDR3 sequence is 15 residues long. The ends were cut back, 0 bases at V and 6 bases at J, with 13 bases in the middle. The CDR3 DNA sequence: TGCGCCAGCAGCTTGGTCCAGGGAATGGGTCAGCCCCAGCATTTT. Protein: CASSLVQGMGQPQHF.

The chain combines TRBV4-3 with TRBJ1-1; weak D call: TRBD1 (6 bases). V was shortened by 4 bases and J by 3 bases, with 15 bases between the two germline ends. Germline CDR1 reads LGHNA; CDR2 reads YSLEER. The CDR3 is made up of 15 amino acids. The CDR3 reads CASSPGGPRDTEAFF. CDR3 DNA: TGCGCCAGCAGCCCCGGGGGGCCGAGGGACACTGAAGCTTTCTTT.

This chain uses TRBV29-1 with TRBJ1-1, with D unresolved. V was shortened by 4 bases and J by 1 base, with 10 bases between the two germline ends. This CDR3 is 13 amino acids long. The germline V gene encodes CDR1 SQVTM and CDR2 ANQGSEA. The CDR3 nucleotides are TGCAGCGTTGGCGGGGTCGGGAACACTGAAGCTTTCTTT. Translated: CSVGGVGNTEAFF.

This clone was seen once. The chain uses TRBV30 and TRBJ2-5; TRBD2 is a possible D gene (6 bases). This CDR3 region has 14 residues. Germline V lookup: CDR1 GTSNPN, CDR2 SVGIG (reference sequence). The V and J ends lost 3 bases and 3 bases respectively, with 14 bases between them. The CDR3 sequence: CAWRGFGGEETQYF. DNA of the CDR3: TGTGCCTGGAGGGGGTTTGGCGGGGAAGAGACCCAGTACTTC.

The chain joins TRBV30 to TRBJ1-6; 9 bases line up with TRBD1. This CDR3 is 14 amino acids long. After removal of 5 bases from V and 8 bases from J, the junction contained 7 bases not matched to a gene. Germline V gives CDR1 GTSNPN, CDR2 SVGIG (reference sequence). The CDR3 DNA sequence: TGTGCCTGGGGATCCGGGACAGGGTATTCACCCCTCCACTTT. Amino acid sequence: CAWGSGTGYSPLHF.

This clone was seen more than once but under ten times. This rearrangement joins TRBV27 to TRBJ1-4; TRBD1 might be the D (6 bases). CDR3 length: 14 amino acids. The germline V gene encodes CDR1 MNHEY and CDR2 SMNVEV (reference sequence). V shed 5 bases and J shed 7 bases, with 14 bases lying between them. The CDR3, as DNA: TGTGCCAGCAGTACCTCACAGGGCGGTGAAAAACTGTTTTTT. Its protein is CASSTSQGGEKLFF.

The chain links TRBV2 to TRBJ1-5; 9 nucleotides match TRBD1. V shed 7 bases, J shed 4 bases, and the junction held 8 bases outside the gene matches. Germline V gene data show CDR1 as SNHLY and CDR2 as FYNNEI. The CDR3 has 15 amino acids. CDR3 sequence (DNA): TGTGCCAGCAATTTACAGGGGGCGAGTAATCAGCCCCAGCATTTT. Protein sequence: CASNLQGASNQPQHF.

The chain recombines TRBV28 with TRBJ1-1; TRBD1 agrees at 8 bases. CDR3 length: 15 amino acids. CDR1 is MDHEN, CDR2 SYDVKM, per germline. Trimming took 3 bases from V and 0 from J; bases not matched to a gene: 3. CDR3 in amino acids: CASSFLDRVNTEAFF. The CDR3 DNA is TGTGCCAGCAGTTTCCTGGACAGGGTGAACACTGAAGCTTTCTTT.

The chain joins TRBV6-1 to TRBJ1-5; D uncertain. Germline values: CDR1 MNHNS, CDR2 SASEGT. The CDR3 covers 16 residues. V was shortened by 1 base and J by 4 bases, with 14 bases between the two germline ends. The DNA of the CDR3 is TGTGCCAGCAGTGAAGGGCGGCGGATCGAAAATCAGCCCCAGCATTTT. Its translation: CASSEGRRIENQPQHF.

The chain recombines TRBV2 with TRBJ1-2; TRBD1 aligns across 7 bases. With 7 bases clipped from V and 3 bases from J, the junction kept 5 bases outside the gene matches. CDR3 length: 13 residues. Per the germline V gene, CDR1 is SNHLY and CDR2 is FYNNEI. This CDR3 is CASTGRGDYGYTF. The CDR3 nucleotides read TGTGCCAGCACGGGCAGGGGGGACTATGGCTACACCTTC.

The V gene is TRBV9, the J gene TRBJ1-1; D might be TRBD1 (5 bases). The CDR3 extends over 13 amino acids. The V gene lost 0 bases and the J gene lost 7 bases, with 10 bases spanning the gap. Germline V gene sequence: CDR1 SGDLS, CDR2 YYNGEE. DNA of the CDR3: TGTGCCAGCAGCGTAGCGGGGCGGGGTGAAGCTTTCTTT. It is translated as CASSVAGRGEAFF.

The rearrangement links TRBV4-1 to TRBJ2-1; TRBD1 is a possible D gene (5 bases). Trimming took 1 base from V and 4 from J, leaving 11 bases between them. This CDR3 spans 15 amino acids. Germline lookup yields CDR1 MGHRA and CDR2 YSYEKL. The CDR3 spells CASSQVGQGYNEQFF. CDR3 nucleotides: TGCGCCAGCAGCCAAGTGGGGCAGGGATACAATGAGCAGTTCTTC.

The CDR3 spells CAWSVGTEPEKLFF. CDR3 nucleotide sequence: TGTGCCTGGAGTGTAGGGACAGAACCCGAAAAACTGTTTTTT. The chain employs TRBV30 and TRBJ1-4, with 7 bases fitting TRBD1. From germline, CDR1 is GTSNPN and CDR2 SVGIG (reference sequence). J lost 8 bases, V lost 0 bases, and 6 bases had no gene match. The CDR3 extends over 14 amino acids.

The chain joins TRBV10-3 to TRBJ2-2; possibly TRBD2 for D (6 bases). The CDR3 runs to 12 residues. The V gene lost 5 bases and the J gene lost 5 bases, with 6 bases spanning the gap. In germline, CDR1 is ENHRY, CDR2 SYGVKD. CDR3 residues: CAISRETGELFF. The CDR3 DNA sequence: TGTGCCATCAGTCGGGAGACCGGGGAGCTGTTTTTT.

The chain is built from TRBV11-1 and TRBJ1-2; 7 nucleotides agree with TRBD1. Germline V gene sequence: CDR1 SGHAT, CDR2 FQDESV (reference sequence). The CDR3 sequence is 15 residues long. Trimming cost V 6 bases and J 2 bases; bases outside gene matches: 9. In DNA, the CDR3 is TGTGCCAGCAGTCCTGCACAGGGGTTCAACTATGGCTACACCTTC. Amino acids: CASSPAQGFNYGYTF.

In its sample, this clone was seen once. V gene TRBV27 combines with J gene TRBJ2-5, with D tentatively TRBD1 (5 bases). This CDR3 region has 15 residues. The germline gives CDR1 MNHEY, CDR2 SMNVEV (reference sequence). V dropped 6 bases and J dropped 0 bases, with 14 bases sitting between them. DNA of the CDR3: TGTGCCAGCAGCCACTCTCCGACAGACCAAGAGACCCAGTACTTC. Residues: CASSHSPTDQETQYF.

The rearrangement uses TRBV27 and TRBJ2-7, with 10 bases matching TRBD1. CDR1 and CDR2 (germline): MNHEY, SMNVEV (reference sequence). J was trimmed by 9 bases and V by 5 bases; bases with no gene match: 13. This CDR3 comprises 15 residues. The CDR3 coding sequence is TGTGCCAGCAGTCCGTGGGACAGGGGCCTACGGGGGCAGTACTTC. It encodes CASSPWDRGLRGQYF.

The CDR3 DNA reads as TGTGCCACCAGCAGAGACAGGGTTGAAAAACTGTTTTTT. Translating it yields CATSRDRVEKLFF. V gene TRBV15 combines with J gene TRBJ1-4; maybe TRBD1 (5 bases). The CDR3 consists of 13 residues. Trimming left V 0 bases short and J 7 bases short, with 6 bases between. CDR1 is LNHNV, CDR2 YYDKDF, per germline (reference sequence).